This record looks at one T cell receptor beta chain sequence and its context. Its antigen is undetermined. This table comes from immunoSEQ multiplex PCR, and its TCRdb copy is limited to in-frame clones, with some not included. The table records 100,000 to 120,000 clones, approximately 94% of them present only once. This entry is derived from a study of brain T cells in children with intractable seizures. Overall study results and limits: Patients' HCMV serostatus was unknown; virus specificity rests on CDR3 similarity alone.

In germline, CDR1 is MGHDK, CDR2 SYGVNS. Trimming took 6 bases from V and 7 from J; bases not matched to a gene: 9. The CDR3 sequence is 14 residues long. V gene TRBV25-1 combines with J gene TRBJ2-1; TRBD2 agrees at 7 bases. The sequence was obtained from a boy less than two years old with hemimegalencephaly and intractable seizures. Specimen: peripheral blood, collected at surgery. The CDR3 region is CASSRAGVSNEQFF. CDR3 sequence (DNA): TGTGCCAGCAGCAGGGCGGGAGTATCGAATGAGCAGTTCTTC.